The 21 T cell receptor beta chains reported below all come from one sample, sequenced in a study of blood T cells in healthy people across ages. Primers used in a second PCR of roughly 6 to 11 cycles were a sample-barcoded 5' primer and a J-beta primer mix. Each CDR3 protein gets one entry after TCRdb re-called the 5' RACE reads with MiXCR. The table has about 640,000 distinct CDR3 sequences, about 30% seen once. The sequencing sample was made of blood. The source of these receptors is a woman of 80 years or more in good health.

This clonotype was detected ten times or more. The J gene is TRBJ2-5, the V gene TRBV11-1, with 10 bases fitting TRBD1. This CDR3 region has 15 residues. The J segment lost 8 bases and the V segment lost 4 bases, leaving 10 bases of the junction unmatched. The germline V gene encodes CDR1 SGHAT and CDR2 FQDESV (reference sequence). The DNA for the CDR3 is TGTGCCAGCAGCTCCGGGACAGGGGCCTTGATAACCCAGTACTTC. Residues: CASSSGTGALITQYF. Together with reference TRBV11-1 and TRBJ2-5, the CDR3 gives the full variable domain: EAEVAQSPRYKITEKSQAVAFWCDPISGHATLYWYRQILGQGPELLVQFQDESVVDDSQLPKDRFSAERLKGVDSTLKIQPAELGDSAMYLCASSSGTGALITQYFGPGTRLLVL.

This clonotype was seen many times. The chain joins TRBV11-1 to TRBJ2-5; TRBD2 might be the D (7 bases). The CDR3 is made up of 13 amino acids. Germline values: CDR1 SGHAT, CDR2 FQDESV (reference sequence). The V end lost 6 bases, the J end lost 4 bases, and 12 bases lay between the germline ends. The chain's CDR3 is CASSLGGVETQYF. In nucleotides, the CDR3 is TGTGCCAGCAGTCTAGGGGGGGTAGAGACCCAGTACTTC.

This clonotype was seen repeatedly, ten times or more. The chain links TRBV27 to TRBJ1-2, with D possibly being TRBD1 (6 bases). Between the trimmed V and J ends, which lost 6 bases and 8 bases, there was a span of 25 bases. Germline CDR1 reads MNHEY; CDR2 reads SMNVEV (reference sequence). The CDR3 loop spans 16 amino acids. CDR3 sequence reads: CASSPLGIRGARGYTF. CDR3 coding DNA: TGTGCCAGCAGCCCTCTGGGGATACGGGGGGCGCGGGGCTACACCTTC.

Ten or more counts support this clonotype. The chain employs TRBV20-1 and TRBJ2-7; D perhaps matches TRBD1 (5 bases). Trimming shortened V by 5 bases and J by 0 bases, and 17 bases separated the two germline ends. The CDR3 is 15 amino acids. Germline V gene lookup returns CDR1 DFQATT and CDR2 SNEGSKA (reference sequence). CDR3 amino acids: CSASIQGWGSYEQYF. As DNA, the CDR3 is TGCAGTGCTTCAATTCAGGGTTGGGGCTCCTACGAGCAGTACTTC.

In this sample, this clonotype turned up many times. V and J are TRBV4-2 and TRBJ2-5; no firm D call. Trimming shortened V by 0 bases and J by 1 base, and 6 bases separated the two germline ends. Germline V gives CDR1 LGHNA, CDR2 YNFKEQ. The length of the CDR3 is 14 residues. CDR3 sequence reads: CASSQETFQETQYF. The CDR3 DNA reads as TGTGCCAGCAGCCAAGAAACTTTCCAAGAGACCCAGTACTTC.

This clonotype was seen once. Likely a read error: the CDR3 ends without its conserved phenylalanine or tryptophan. Because the CDR3's place on the DNA is in doubt, the DNA is left out and the CDR3 is given as listed by TCRdb. This chain links TRBV5-1 with TRBJ2-5. The CDR3 length equals 14 residues, ends included. Germline V CDR1 and CDR2: SGHRS, YFSETQ. The CDR3 loop is CASSVNPGGETRYI.

This clonotype was picked up a small number of times. The junction and the germline gene differ at one end; a read error may be behind it. The V gene is TRBV5-6, the J gene TRBJ1-5, with D uncertain. The CDR3 is 13 amino acids. Per germline, CDR1 SGHDT and CDR2 YYEEEE. In nucleotides, the CDR3 is TGTGCCAGCAGCTTCGGACCCAATCAGCCCCGGCATTTT. It yields the protein CASSFGPNQPRHF.

In this sample, this clonotype turned up many times. This rearrangement joins TRBV11-2 to TRBJ2-4; a weak D match, TRBD1 (5 bases). Germline CDR1 SGHAT, CDR2 FQNNGV. The CDR3 runs 12 residues. Trimming took 3 bases from V and 9 from J, leaving 9 bases between them. The CDR3 DNA is TGTGCCAGCAGCTTGCAGGGAAGCATTCAGTACTTC. It is translated as CASSLQGSIQYF.

This clonotype has more than one count but fewer than ten. The rearrangement uses TRBV20-1 and TRBJ2-3, with 10 bases that match TRBD2. J lost 6 bases, V lost 3 bases, and 9 bases had no gene match. Germline CDR1 reads DFQATT; CDR2 reads SNEGSKA (reference sequence). The length of the CDR3 is 15 residues. As DNA, the CDR3 is TGCAGTGCTAGGGTGGTAGCGGGGGGCCGGGATACGCAGTATTTT. It codes for CSARVVAGGRDTQYF.

This clonotype has just a few counts. A much larger clone is a single base away; this may be a read error. This chain links TRBV29-1 with TRBJ2-7; 10 bases map to TRBD1. Looked up from germline, CDR1 is SQVTM and CDR2 is ANQGSEA. V trimming: 4 bases; J trimming: 7 bases; junction bases outside the gene matches: 10. The CDR3 is 14 residues long. The CDR3 nucleotides read TGCAGCGTTGCCGACAGGGGGCCCTACAATGAGCAGTACTTC. Residues: CSVADRGPYNEQYF.

At least ten counts were recorded for this clonotype. The chain carries TRBV27 and TRBJ2-7; 7 bases line up with TRBD1. V lost 5 bases to trimming and J lost 5 bases; unmatched junction nucleotides: 9. This CDR3 contains 14 residues. Looked up from germline, CDR1 is MNHEY and CDR2 is SMNVEV (reference sequence). CDR3 amino acids: CASSRGPPPHEQYF. Written as DNA, the CDR3 is TGTGCCAGCAGTAGGGGGCCTCCACCCCACGAGCAGTACTTC.

Details on this clonotype: A much larger clone lies a single base off, so this may be a read error. This chain links TRBV6-6 with TRBJ2-1; 7 bases are a match to TRBD2. The end of the DNA is better explained by TRBJ2-7, so the J call may be wrong. The germline CDR1 and CDR2 sequences are MNHNY and SVGAGI (reference sequence). This CDR3 contains 14 residues. Written as DNA, the CDR3 is TGTGCCAGCAGTTACGGGGGGGTCTACAATGAGCAGTACTTC. Its protein is CASSYGGVYNEQYF.

This clonotype was seen ten or more times. CDR3 in DNA: TGTGCCAGCAGCGCCGGGACAGGGATTGACTATGGCTACACCTTC. It translates to CASSAGTGIDYGYTF. The V and J genes are TRBV9 and TRBJ1-2; 9 nucleotides match TRBD1. Germline lookup yields CDR1 SGDLS and CDR2 YYNGEE. This CDR3 is 15 amino acids long. V trimming: 3 bases; J trimming: 3 bases; junction bases outside the gene matches: 6.

This clonotype was observed at least ten times. The chain uses TRBV9 and TRBJ2-1; 7 bases align to TRBD1. The CDR3 has 16 amino acids. J gave up 1 base and V 2 bases, and 6 bases lay outside the gene matches. CDR1 is SGDLS and CDR2 is YYNGEE in the germline V gene. CDR3 amino acids: CASSVRGTSSYNEQFF. DNA for the CDR3: TGTGCCAGCAGCGTCAGGGGGACATCATCCTACAATGAGCAGTTCTTC.

This clonotype was observed at least ten times. This chain connects TRBV7-7 to TRBJ2-3; weak D call: TRBD2 (5 bases). This CDR3 region has 13 residues. The V gene lost 3 bases and the J gene lost 6 bases, with 10 bases spanning the gap. Germline V gives CDR1 SSHAT, CDR2 FNYEAQ (reference sequence). CDR3 nucleotide sequence: TGTGCCAGCAGCTTCGGGGTTGCGGATACGCAGTATTTT. Translating it yields CASSFGVADTQYF.

The chain recombines TRBV19 with TRBJ1-1, with D tentatively TRBD1 (6 bases). The germline gives CDR1 LNHDA, CDR2 SQIVND (reference sequence). The V and J ends lost 10 bases and 4 bases respectively, with 16 bases between them. This CDR3 comprises 13 residues. DNA of the CDR3: TGTGCCACCAAAAAGGGGGAGGTCACTGAAGCTTTCTTT. It yields the protein CATKKGEVTEAFF.

In this sample, this clonotype turned up many times. The V and J genes are TRBV20-1 and TRBJ2-7; TRBD1 might be the D (6 bases). V lost 3 bases and J lost 5, with 17 bases in between. Looked up from germline, CDR1 is DFQATT and CDR2 is SNEGSKA (reference sequence). The CDR3 has 14 amino acids. CDR3 loop: CSASRTARHDEQYF. DNA of the CDR3: TGCAGTGCTAGCCGGACAGCTCGACACGACGAGCAGTACTTC.

This clonotype was observed at least ten times. The CDR3 spells CSAREWVGVLETQYF. The CDR3 DNA follows: TGCAGTGCTAGAGAGTGGGTTGGGGTGCTAGAGACCCAGTACTTC. The chain carries TRBV20-1 and TRBJ2-5; D gene unclear. Trimming shortened V by 0 bases and J by 4 bases, and 15 bases separated the two germline ends. The CDR3 runs 15 residues. Germline loops: CDR1 DFQATT, CDR2 SNEGSKA (reference sequence).

The J gene is TRBJ1-6, the V gene TRBV30; no clear D. The CDR3 has 13 residues. Trimming took off 3 bases at V and 1 base at J, with 4 bases between the two ends. Per the germline V gene, CDR1 is GTSNPN and CDR2 is SVGIG (reference sequence). This CDR3 is CAWRSSYNSPLHF. The DNA for the CDR3 is TGTGCCTGGAGGTCATCCTATAATTCACCCCTCCACTTT.

At least ten counts were recorded for this clonotype. The chain is built from TRBV29-1 and TRBJ1-2; the D gene is possibly TRBD1 (6 bases). Trimming removed 4 bases from V and 13 bases from J, with 22 bases in between. The CDR3 contains 13 residues. Germline loops: CDR1 SQVTM, CDR2 ANQGSEA. The CDR3 is CSVVFPGATVLTF. DNA for the CDR3: TGCAGCGTTGTTTTTCCGGGGGCGACTGTTCTCACCTTC.

Regarding this clonotype: A read error is possible here, since a much larger clone lies one base away. In this CDR3 the conserved last residue, phenylalanine or tryptophan, is missing, so a read error is likely. The chain carries TRBV20-1 and TRBJ2-3; 8 positions agree with TRBD2. This CDR3 contains 15 residues. Germline V CDR1 and CDR2: DFQATT, SNEGSKA (reference sequence). V was clipped by 3 bases and J by 3 bases; unmatched bases: 8. Here the CDR3 reads CSASFAGGVTDTQYL. DNA for the CDR3: TGCAGTGCTAGCTTTGCCGGGGGGGTGACAGATACGCAGTATTTG.